These T cell receptor beta chains were read from a single sample in a study of cytomegalovirus exposure and HLA in healthy donors. Clones were sequenced by immunoSEQ multiplex PCR, and TCRdb holds only the in-frame ones, with some missing. The sample has about 110,000 clones; about 72% are singletons. Sequencing was performed on PBMCs. These TCRs come from a man aged 18 to 35 in good health and CMV-seronegative. Each CDR3 is given with its conserved first and last residue. The D gene is left open where the match is weak. Some rows have no size entry. The others give once, few or many, or a class for an expanded clone.

d_call j_call v_call clone_size cdr3_aa cdr3_nt
NA TRBJ2-3 TRBV5-1 NA CASSKDYGSTDTQYF TGCGCCAGCAGCAAGGACTACGGGTCCACAGATACGCAGTATTTT
TRBD1 TRBJ2-5 TRBV7-7 NA CASSYGDRNQETQYF TGTGCTAGCAGTTACGGGGACAGGAATCAAGAGACCCAGTACTTC
NA TRBJ2-7 TRBV6-1 NA CASSAGTINYEQYF TGTGCCAGCAGTGCCGGGACAATTAACTACGAGCAGTACTTC
NA TRBJ2-1 TRBV4-3 NA CASSQVAGYNEQFF TGCGCCAGCAGCCAAGTAGCAGGGTACAATGAGCAGTTCTTC
TRBD2 TRBJ2-2 TRBV11-2 NA CASSAGTRNTGELFF TGTGCCAGCAGCGCGGGGACTAGGAACACCGGGGAGCTGTTTTTT
TRBD1 TRBJ2-5 TRBV5-6 once CASREMGQGGETQYF TGTGCCAGCAGGGAGATGGGACAGGGAGGGGAGACCCAGTACTTC
TRBD1 TRBJ2-7 TRBV5-6 few CASSWGQRSYEQYF TGTGCCAGCAGCTGGGGACAGCGGTCCTACGAGCAGTACTTC
TRBD1 TRBJ2-7 TRBV7-9 few CASSSFLGGQGVAEQYF TGTGCCAGCAGCTCCTTTCTGGGGGGACAGGGAGTCGCCGAGCAGTACTTC
NA TRBJ2-7 TRBV20-1 NA CSATGPEQYF TGCAGTGCTACAGGGCCCGAGCAGTACTTC
TRBD1 TRBJ2-1 TRBV4-2 NA CASSQREGQGNNEQFF TGTGCCAGCAGCCAGCGCGAAGGACAGGGAAACAATGAGCAGTTCTTC
NA TRBJ1-2 TRBV7-2 NA CASSSSTGTRKLNYGYTF TGTGCCAGCAGCTCCTCAACCGGGACAAGAAAGCTTAACTATGGCTACACCTTC
TRBD1 TRBJ2-5 TRBV6-1 NA CASSEPPRGQTQYF TGTGCCAGCAGTGAACCGCCTAGGGGGCAGACCCAGTACTTC
NA TRBJ1-3 TRBV9 NA CASSALAVDSGNTIYF TGTGCCAGCAGCGCTCTTGCGGTGGACTCTGGAAACACCATATATTTT
NA TRBJ1-1 TRBV19 NA CASSPGAVNTEAFF TGTGCCAGTAGCCCAGGGGCGGTGAACACTGAAGCTTTCTTT
TRBD1 TRBJ2-7 TRBV4-2 NA CASSQQGATDEQYF TGTGCCAGCAGCCAACAGGGGGCGACTGACGAGCAGTACTTC
NA TRBJ2-3 TRBV7-9 NA CASSLGSADTQYF TGTGCCAGCAGCTTAGGCTCAGCAGATACGCAGTATTTT
NA TRBJ1-4 TRBV6-5 few CASRGAEEKLFF TGTGCCAGCAGGGGAGCGGAGGAAAAACTGTTTTTT
NA TRBJ2-7 TRBV5-4 NA CASSSSGSSYEQYF TGTGCCAGCAGCTCGTCAGGAAGCTCCTACGAGCAGTACTTC
NA TRBJ1-1 TRBV7-9 NA CSSSPQATGAFF TGTTCCAGCAGTCCCCAGGCGACAGGAGCTTTCTTT
NA TRBJ2-1 TRBV5-6 few CASSLEQIYNEQFF TGTGCCAGCAGCTTGGAACAGATATACAATGAGCAGTTCTTC
NA TRBJ1-1 TRBV11-2 NA CASSLSRGLMNTEAFF TGTGCCAGCAGCTTATCTCGGGGTCTTATGAACACTGAAGCTTTCTTT
NA TRBJ2-3 TRBV11-3 NA CASSPFSSTDTQYF TGTGCCAGCAGCCCCTTCTCTAGCACAGATACGCAGTATTTT
NA TRBJ1-2 TRBV4-1 NA CASSQLPTGVYGYTF TGCGCCAGCAGCCAACTTCCGACAGGAGTTTATGGCTACACCTTC
TRBD1 TRBJ2-7 TRBV7-9 NA CASSLMGGTGINEQYF TGTGCCAGCAGCTTAATGGGTGGGACAGGGATCAACGAGCAGTACTTC
NA TRBJ1-5 TRBV19 NA CASSIVRGPSQPQHF TGTGCCAGTAGTATAGTCAGGGGACCAAGTCAGCCCCAGCATTTT
NA TRBJ1-1 TRBV4-3 NA CASSQVSQGRNTEAFF TGCGCCAGCAGCCAAGTTTCTCAGGGGAGAAACACTGAAGCTTTCTTT
NA TRBJ2-7 TRBV5-1 NA CASSLDPRSYEQYF TGCGCCAGCAGCCTGGACCCTAGATCCTACGAGCAGTACTTC
TRBD1 TRBJ1-4 TRBV18 few CASSPLQRDRRRATNEKLFF TGTGCCAGCTCACCCCTACAGAGGGACAGGCGCCGTGCAACTAATGAAAAACTGTTTTTT
NA TRBJ2-5 TRBV25-1 once CASSLTIAETQYF TGTGCCAGCAGCCTGACTATCGCGGAGACCCAGTACTTC
TRBD2 TRBJ2-5 TRBV4-2 NA CASSPRASGHQETQYF TGTGCCAGCAGCCCCCGAGCTAGCGGACACCAAGAGACCCAGTACTTC
TRBD2 TRBJ2-3 TRBV7-8 NA CASSLARLAGSTDTQYF TGTGCCAGCAGCTTAGCGCGGCTAGCGGGGAGCACAGATACGCAGTATTTT
NA TRBJ2-4 TRBV29-1 NA CSVVVRGIQYF TGCAGCGTTGTTGTCCGGGGTATTCAGTACTTC
TRBD2 TRBJ2-7 TRBV19 NA CASSIGGDTFYEQYF TGTGCCAGTAGTATCGGGGGGGACACGTTCTACGAGCAGTACTTC
TRBD1 TRBJ1-2 TRBV27 NA CASSPRTGDYGYTF TGTGCCAGCAGCCCCAGGACAGGGGATTATGGCTACACCTTC
NA TRBJ1-1 TRBV5-6 NA CASSRVPGMGENTEAFF TGTGCCAGCAGCAGGGTTCCCGGGATGGGAGAGAACACTGAAGCTTTCTTT
NA TRBJ1-1 TRBV11-3 once CASSWQERERTEAFF TGTGCCAGCAGCTGGCAGGAGAGGGAGAGGACTGAAGCTTTCTTT
TRBD1 TRBJ1-3 TRBV28 NA CASTYQGAGGNTIYF TGTGCCAGCACGTACCAGGGGGCGGGTGGAAACACCATATATTTT
NA TRBJ2-5 TRBV29-1 few CSVRQFQETQYF TGCAGCGTTCGCCAGTTCCAAGAGACCCAGTACTTC
NA TRBJ1-3 TRBV14 NA CASSQATRSSGNTIYF TGTGCCAGCAGCCAAGCAACGCGGAGCTCTGGAAACACCATATATTTT
TRBD1 TRBJ2-3 TRBV29-1 NA CSVEPQGASTDTQYF TGCAGCGTGGAACCCCAGGGGGCATCGACAGATACGCAGTATTTT
NA TRBJ2-5 TRBV7-8 NA CASSLRSGDETQYF TGTGCCAGCAGCTTACGGTCGGGGGACGAGACCCAGTACTTC